This record covers a single TCR beta chain. Its antigen is not identified. Other DNA sequences from this sample encode an identical CDR3 as well. The study ran its PCR with 60 Vbeta and 13 Jbeta primers. Clones were read by immunoSEQ multiplex PCR, and TCRdb kept only the in-frame ones, dropping some. The table records about 120,000 clones, roughly four fifths of them present only once. The data originate from a study of cytomegalovirus exposure and HLA in healthy donors. Study results and limitations: Clonal expansion was found to be greater in HLA-associated TCR beta chains than in equally common others in a later analysis.

This TCR derives from a woman aged 40 to 50 in good health and CMV-seropositive. Sequencing input: PBMCs.

The CDR3: CASSVGQGSYNEQFF. CDR3 coding DNA: TGTGCCAGCAGCGTAGGGCAGGGATCCTACAATGAGCAGTTCTTC. V and J are TRBV9 and TRBJ2-1; D is perhaps TRBD1 (5 bases). V was pared by 0 bases and J by 1 base, with 8 bases between. Germline V gene sequence: CDR1 SGDLS, CDR2 YYNGEE. This CDR3 is built from 15 residues.